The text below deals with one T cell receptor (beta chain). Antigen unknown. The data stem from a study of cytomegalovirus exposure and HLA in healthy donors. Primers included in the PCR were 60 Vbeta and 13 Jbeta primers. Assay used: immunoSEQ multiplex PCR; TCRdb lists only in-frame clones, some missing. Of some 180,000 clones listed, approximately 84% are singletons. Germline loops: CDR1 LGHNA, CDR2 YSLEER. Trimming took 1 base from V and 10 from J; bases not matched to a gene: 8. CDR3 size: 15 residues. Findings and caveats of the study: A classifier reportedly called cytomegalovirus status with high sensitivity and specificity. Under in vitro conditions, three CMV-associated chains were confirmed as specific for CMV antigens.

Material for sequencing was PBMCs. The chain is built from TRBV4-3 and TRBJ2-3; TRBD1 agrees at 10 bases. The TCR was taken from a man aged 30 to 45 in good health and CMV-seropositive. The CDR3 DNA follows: TGCGCCAGCAGCCAAGTCGGAGGACAGGGGGGACCGCAGTATTTT. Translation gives CASSQVGGQGGPQYF.